This T cell receptor beta chain derives from a study of CD8+ T cells in alopecia areata. Findings and limits, study-wide: Scalp lesions, especially in alopecia totalis/universalis, had higher clonality than normal scalp. Besides other cells, scalp samples also yield sequences of resident alphabeta T cells from normal skin.

With 6 bases removed from V and 5 bases from J, the gap between germline ends came to 22 bases. CDR1 is MNHEY, CDR2 SMNVEV, per germline (reference sequence). This CDR3 region has 16 residues. On this clone: Antigen specificity is unknown.

cDNA serving as the sequencing template came from extracted, reverse transcribed RNA. Assay used: immunoSEQ multiplex PCR; TCRdb lists only in-frame clones, some missing. The sample shows roughly 150,000 clones, 45% to 60% of them seen only once. Material for sequencing was CD4+ T cells sorted from blood. The chain combines TRBV27 with TRBJ2-5; D call uncertain. This receptor was obtained from a human donor in good health. The CDR3 nucleotides read TGTGCCAGCAGCCATGGGCTAGGTAGGATGCCGGAGACCCAGTACTTC. It encodes CASSHGLGRMPETQYF.